This T cell receptor beta chain appears in the sequencing data of a study of vaccination effects on CD4 cells after COVID-19. Study overall: Samples came from two convalescent patients 16 days and one week before vaccination. The study's findings and limits: New vaccine-induced clones made up most post-vaccine spike-reactive clones in convalescents.

A word on this clone: What it recognizes is unknown.

This CDR3 spans 15 amino acids. The germline gives CDR1 MDHEN, CDR2 SYDVKM. After removal of 2 bases from V and 0 bases from J, the junction contained 0 bases not matched to a gene. TCRdb's copy holds only in-frame clones and misses some; the assay was immunoSEQ multiplex PCR. This sample has tens of thousands of clones, with about two thirds found just once. Before any sequencing was done, the ViraFEST assay used viral peptide pools to expand antigen-specific CD4+ T cells. Following 10 days of culture, CD4+ T cells were isolated. This person caught SARS-CoV-2 sometime from March to December 2020, and PCR testing confirmed the infection. Over 1.5 million PBMC per well were cultured with approximately 10 IU/ml IL-2 and 7.5 to 10 ug/ml peptides.

This TCR was sampled from a human donor who had a prior SARS-CoV-2 infection. The sequences come from CD4+ T cells from PBMCs cultured with a peptide pool, collected before COVID-19 vaccination. The chain uses TRBV28 and TRBJ2-5; TRBD1 aligns across 10 bases. The CDR3 loop is CASSLGQGDQETQYF. The CDR3 DNA reads as TGTGCCAGCAGTTTAGGACAGGGGGACCAAGAGACCCAGTACTTC.